What follows are 17 T cell receptor beta chains derived from one specimen sequenced in a study of beta chain features in type 1 diabetes. Reverse transcription of all isolated RNA meant that expressed TCRB transcripts were sequenced. Some clones are missing from TCRdb's copy, which holds only in-frame ones; the method was immunoSEQ multiplex PCR. In the table there are a few hundred thousand clones, over 9.5% of which are singletons. The sample consisted of naive CD4+ T cells from blood. The receptor set was obtained from a man aged 18 to 35 in good health.

This chain links TRBV28 with TRBJ2-7; 8 bases are a match to TRBD1. The CDR3 extends over 15 amino acids. Germline V CDR1 and CDR2: MDHEN, SYDVKM. Unmatched junction bases numbered 10, after V lost 3 bases and J lost 6 bases. The CDR3 bases are TGTGCCAGCAGTTTCCTAGGACAGGGAGGTGGCGAGCAGTACTTC. Amino acids: CASSFLGQGGGEQYF.

This chain connects TRBV10-3 to TRBJ2-3, with unresolved D. Germline CDR1 ENHRY, CDR2 SYGVKD. V gave up 0 bases and J gave up 4 bases, with 11 bases separating them. This CDR3 region has 15 residues. This chain's CDR3 is CAISESEQSADTQYF. CDR3 sequence (DNA): TGTGCCATCAGTGAGTCGGAACAGTCGGCAGATACGCAGTATTTT.

This clone has a handful of counts. The chain has TRBV2 and TRBJ2-7; D may be TRBD2 (5 bases). The CDR3 extends over 13 amino acids. CDR1 SNHLY and CDR2 FYNNEI come from the germline V gene. Trimming cost V 7 bases and J 5 bases, with 15 bases left between them. The CDR3 loop is CASTVGVWDEQYF. CDR3 nucleotides: TGTGCCAGCACGGTGGGAGTCTGGGACGAGCAGTACTTC.

There are a few counts of this clone. The chain employs TRBV4-3 and TRBJ2-7, with 9 bases aligning to TRBD1. The V segment lost 4 bases and the J segment 0 bases; nucleotides outside the gene matches: 22. The germline gives CDR1 LGHNA, CDR2 YSLEER. The CDR3 runs 21 residues. The CDR3 DNA reads TGCGCCAGCAGCCGCGTCGTCTTCCGGGACAGGGTAGGGATAAGCTCCTACGAGCAGTACTTC. This codes for CASSRVVFRDRVGISSYEQYF.

The gene calls are TRBV28 and TRBJ2-2; possible D gene TRBD2, 6 bases. The V and J ends lost 6 bases and 6 bases respectively, with 11 bases between them. This CDR3 has 13 amino acids. Germline CDR1 and CDR2: MDHEN and SYDVKM. Written as DNA, the CDR3 is TGTGCCAGCAGCGTATGGGGGGCCGGGGAGCTGTTTTTT. It translates to CASSVWGAGELFF.

The rearrangement links TRBV30 to TRBJ1-5, with no clear D. CDR1 GTSNPN and CDR2 SVGIG come from the germline V gene (reference sequence). V was cut by 0 bases and J by 4 bases, with 13 bases left in between. The CDR3 length is 15 residues. In DNA form, the CDR3 reads TGTGCCTGGAGTGTAGAGGGCCAGGAGAATCAGCCCCAGCATTTT. This translates into CAWSVEGQENQPQHF.

This chain connects TRBV5-4 to TRBJ1-1, with 9 bases that match TRBD1. Germline CDR1 reads SGHNT; CDR2 reads YYREEE (reference sequence). V gave up 5 bases and J gave up 1 base; unmatched junction bases: 6. There are 15 residues in the CDR3. CDR3 sequence reads: CASRTPGQGNTEAFF. CDR3 in DNA: TGTGCCAGCAGAACCCCGGGACAGGGGAACACTGAAGCTTTCTTT.

This clone came up a few times. The genes are TRBV19 and TRBJ2-2, with TRBD1 identical over 7 bases. Trimming took 6 bases from V and 1 from J; bases not matched to a gene: 8. Germline V gene lookup returns CDR1 LNHDA and CDR2 SQIVND (reference sequence). CDR3 size: 16 residues. The CDR3 loop is CASRMGQPLNTGELFF. In DNA form, the CDR3 reads TGTGCCAGTAGAATGGGACAGCCATTGAACACCGGGGAGCTGTTTTTT.

This clone appeared a few times. V is TRBV7-9 and J is TRBJ1-1; no clear D. V was trimmed by 5 bases and J by 5 bases, leaving 18 bases between them. The CDR3 contains 15 residues. Germline CDR1 SEHNR, CDR2 FQNEAQ (reference sequence). The CDR3 sequence: CASSQFGGLTTEAFF. CDR3 bases: TGTGCCAGCAGCCAATTTGGTGGGCTTACGACTGAAGCTTTCTTT.

V and J are TRBV29-1 and TRBJ2-7; 11 bases fit TRBD1. The germline V gene has CDR1 SQVTM and CDR2 ANQGSEA. CDR3 length: 13 residues. V trimming: 6 bases; J trimming: 6 bases; junction bases outside the gene matches: 7. CDR3 amino acids: CSVPGQGAGEQYF. CDR3 coding DNA: TGCAGCGTACCTGGACAGGGGGCAGGCGAGCAGTACTTC.

A few counts support this clone. The chain combines TRBV30 with TRBJ2-7; 10 nucleotides line up with TRBD1. The CDR3 sequence is 14 residues long. The V and J ends lost 2 bases and 3 bases, in that order; junction bases with no gene match: 4. CDR1 and CDR2 (germline): GTSNPN, SVGIG (reference sequence). The CDR3 coding sequence is TGTGCCTGGAGTCCGGGACAGGGGATCTACGAGCAGTACTTC. This gives the protein CAWSPGQGIYEQYF.

A few counts support this clone. V and J are TRBV11-2 and TRBJ2-1; TRBD1 might be the D (5 bases). This CDR3 region has 14 residues. Between the trimmed V and J ends, which lost 2 bases and 3 bases, there was a span of 8 bases. Per the germline V gene, CDR1 is SGHAT and CDR2 is FQNNGV. The CDR3 region has the DNA TGTGCCAGCAGCTTAAACAGGAACTACAATGAGCAGTTCTTC. Translated, it gives CASSLNRNYNEQFF.

This chain uses TRBV9 with TRBJ2-1; perhaps TRBD1 as D (5 bases). This CDR3 region has 14 residues. Trimming took 2 bases from V and 2 from J, leaving 8 bases between them. Germline V CDR1 and CDR2: SGDLS, YYNGEE. CDR3 protein: CASSVEGAYNEQFF. CDR3 in DNA: TGTGCCAGCAGCGTTGAAGGGGCCTACAATGAGCAGTTCTTC.

The chain uses TRBV5-1 and TRBJ1-2; no clear D gene. Germline loops: CDR1 SGHRS, CDR2 YFSETQ. This CDR3 comprises 15 residues. V gave up 2 bases and J gave up 6 bases, with 17 bases separating them. CDR3 DNA sequence: TGCGCCAGCAGCTTCGACCAGGCCTATGTTAATGGCTACACCTTC. The encoded protein is CASSFDQAYVNGYTF.

This clone has a handful of counts. The chain recombines TRBV4-3 with TRBJ1-2, with D unclear. Germline V gene sequence: CDR1 LGHNA, CDR2 YSLEER. The CDR3 has 14 residues. V was trimmed by 4 bases and J by 0 bases, leaving 9 bases between them. The CDR3, as DNA: TGCGCCAGCAGCCCCGCGGAAACTAACTATGGCTACACCTTC. The encoded protein is CASSPAETNYGYTF.

V gene TRBV30 combines with J gene TRBJ1-5; D is possibly TRBD1 (6 bases). The germline V and J ends were trimmed by 6 bases and 6 bases, with 18 bases remaining between them. This CDR3 has 14 amino acids. From germline, CDR1 is GTSNPN and CDR2 SVGIG (reference sequence). The DNA of the CDR3 is TGTGCCTGCCAGCCGGCAGGGGCGAGTCAGCCCCAGCATTTT. Encoded protein: CACQPAGASQPQHF.

V is TRBV30 and J is TRBJ1-2; D gene unclear. The CDR3 has 11 amino acids. Germline CDR1 is GTSNPN and CDR2 is SVGIG (reference sequence). With 7 bases removed from V and 3 bases from J, the gap between germline ends came to 9 bases. CDR3 in DNA: TGTGCCTTGGGCCCGGACTATGGCTACACCTTC. Its translation: CALGPDYGYTF.